This T cell receptor (beta chain) was retrieved from a study of blood T cell repertoires in COVID-19. About the study: Acute and convalescent COVID-19 specimens originated in the United States, Italy and Spain. T cells, B-cell-depleted T cells, or PBMCs provided the cDNA or gDNA that served as material.

Authors' methods: Counts of nucleated cells, estimated from reference gene primer amplification, were obtained. Libraries were prepared by immunoSEQ multiplex PCR; TCRdb keeps only in-frame clonotypes and omits some of them. V, J and clone size are taken as reported in that table, and D and trimming were inferred from the DNA itself. The sample records roughly 140,000 clones, about 87% being singletons. The sequencing input was peripheral blood. The TCR comes from a woman aged 80 or over with acute or convalescent COVID-19.

CDR3: CASTAPSGGLPYEQYF. The CDR3 coding sequence is TGTGCCAGCACCGCCCCTAGCGGGGGGCTACCCTACGAGCAGTACTTC. The chain couples TRBV6-6 to TRBJ2-7, with 11 bases fitting TRBD2. The germline V gene has CDR1 MNHNY and CDR2 SVGAGI (reference sequence). The CDR3 consists of 16 residues. V lost 7 bases and J lost 2; bases outside the gene matches: 10.